The 19 T cell receptor beta chains reported below all come from one sample, sequenced in a study of T cells in Graves' hyperthyroidism and ophthalmopathy. Authors of the study amplified TCR beta CDR3 regions from RNA transcripts. First-round RT-PCR with HTBI primers amplified the TCR CDR3 region. From the multiplex PCR reads, TCRdb called clonotypes with MiXCR, one entry per CDR3 protein. The data contain 660,000 or so distinct CDR3 sequences, roughly 46% of them singletons. Sequenced input: peripheral blood or thyroid tissue (not recorded which). Every receptor here comes from an adult man with Graves' disease, either hyperthyroidism or ophthalmopathy (not recorded which).

This clonotype was seen repeatedly, ten times or more. The V call is TRBV5-1, the J call TRBJ2-2; perhaps TRBD1 as D (5 bases). V was pared by 0 bases and J by 0 bases, with 9 bases between. CDR1 and CDR2 from the germline V gene are SGHRS and YFSETQ. CDR3 length equals 16 residues. CDR3 region: CASSLVIGANTGELFF. The CDR3 DNA reads as TGCGCCAGCAGCTTGGTTATAGGGGCGAACACCGGGGAGCTGTTTTTT.

V usage is TRBV9 and J usage is TRBJ2-2; 7 bases match TRBD1. V lost 3 bases and J lost 2; bases outside the gene matches: 7. The CDR3 is 16 amino acids. Per germline, CDR1 SGDLS and CDR2 YYNGEE. In DNA, the CDR3 is TGTGCCAGCAGCGGTCACAGGGGACCCAACACCGGGGAGCTGTTTTTT. Its protein is CASSGHRGPNTGELFF.

This clonotype was observed once. The chain recombines TRBV10-3 with TRBJ1-5, with 10 bases matching TRBD1. This CDR3 spans 16 amino acids. Germline V gives CDR1 ENHRY, CDR2 SYGVKD. J gave up 7 bases and V 6 bases, and 12 bases lay outside the gene matches. The CDR3 DNA reads TGTGCCATCAGCAGAGACAGGGGGCAGCTCGAGCAGCCCCAGCATTTT. It is translated as CAISRDRGQLEQPQHF.

This clonotype has at least ten counts. V gene TRBV25-1 combines with J gene TRBJ1-6; 9 nucleotides match TRBD1. CDR3 length: 16 amino acids. V lost 3 bases, J lost 6 bases, and 6 bases stayed unmatched. Germline V CDR1 and CDR2: MGHDK, SYGVNS. This chain's CDR3 is CASSDADRGTNSPLHF. CDR3 DNA: TGTGCCAGCAGTGATGCGGACAGGGGCACTAATTCACCCCTCCACTTT.

The rearrangement uses TRBV20-1 and TRBJ1-6; 10 bases are shared with TRBD1. Germline lookup yields CDR1 DFQATT and CDR2 SNEGSKA (reference sequence). The V and J ends lost 0 bases and 4 bases, in that order; junction bases with no gene match: 3. The CDR3 extends over 16 amino acids. CDR3 nucleotide sequence: TGCAGTGCTAGAGATGGGGGACAGGGGTATAATTCACCCCTCCACTTT. It is translated as CSARDGGQGYNSPLHF.

V is TRBV20-1 and J is TRBJ1-1; no firm D call. Germline assignment: CDR1 DFQATT and CDR2 SNEGSKA (reference sequence). The CDR3 has 16 residues. The V gene lost 4 bases and the J gene lost 1 base, with 19 bases spanning the gap. The CDR3 sequence is CSATYPPRSANTEAFF. CDR3 nucleotides: TGCAGTGCTACCTACCCTCCGAGATCGGCGAACACTGAAGCTTTCTTT.

CDR3 DNA: TGTGCCAGCAGGACAAAAAGAGGGAGCACTGAAGCTTTCTTT. This sequence encodes CASRTKRGSTEAFF. V and J are TRBV7-8 and TRBJ1-1; D is unresolved. The germline V gene encodes CDR1 SGHVS and CDR2 FQNEAQ. V was pared by 6 bases and J by 4 bases, with 15 bases between. This CDR3 comprises 14 residues.

The gene calls are TRBV29-1 and TRBJ2-5; 7 bases map to TRBD1. V was pared by 4 bases and J by 5 bases, with 10 bases of the junction left unmatched. Germline V gene lookup returns CDR1 SQVTM and CDR2 ANQGSEA. This CDR3 contains 14 residues. The CDR3: CSVGEQGKMETQYF. The CDR3 nucleotides read TGCAGCGTTGGAGAACAGGGGAAAATGGAGACCCAGTACTTC.

The J gene is TRBJ1-5, the V gene TRBV19; possible D gene TRBD1, 5 bases. This CDR3 comprises 18 residues. The V end was cut by 6 bases, the J end by 1 base, with 22 bases between. Germline CDR1 is LNHDA and CDR2 is SQIVND (reference sequence). The chain's CDR3 is CASSEGGVARRSNQPQHF. In DNA, the CDR3 is TGTGCCAGTAGCGAGGGAGGGGTTGCACGGCGGAGCAATCAGCCCCAGCATTTT. The full variable domain, rest sourced from reference TRBV19 and TRBJ1-5, is DGGITQSPKYLFRKEGQNVTLSCEQNLNHDAMYWYRQDPGQGLRLIYYSQIVNDFQKGDIAEGYSVSREKKESFPLTVTSAQKNPTAFYLCASSEGGVARRSNQPQHFGDGTRLSIL.

The chain joins TRBV2 to TRBJ1-4; 8 bases align to TRBD1. Germline assignment: CDR1 SNHLY and CDR2 FYNNEI. The ends lost 4 bases at V and 6 bases at J; junction bases unmatched: 7. The CDR3 contains 15 residues. This chain's CDR3 is CASSAGGAVYEKLFF. DNA for the CDR3: TGTGCCAGCAGTGCAGGGGGCGCGGTATATGAAAAACTGTTTTTT.

The CDR3 nucleotides read TGCAGCGTGGGGGGTTCTTCAAGCTCTGGAAACACCATATATTTT. It specifies CSVGGSSSSGNTIYF. This chain uses TRBV29-1 with TRBJ1-3, with D tentatively TRBD1 (5 bases). There are 15 residues in the CDR3. V lost 6 bases and J lost 0, with 15 bases in between. Per germline, CDR1 SQVTM and CDR2 ANQGSEA.

The chain recombines TRBV5-6 with TRBJ1-1, with TRBD1 as a possible D gene (5 bases). Germline-derived CDR1 and CDR2 are SGHDT and YYEEEE. CDR3 size: 13 residues. V was shortened by 1 base and J by 7 bases, with 11 bases between the two germline ends. In DNA, the CDR3 is TGTGCCAGCAGCTTGCGGCAGGGTATTGAAGCTTTCTTT. Translating gives CASSLRQGIEAFF.

V gene TRBV12-3 or TRBV12-4 combines with J gene TRBJ2-7; 12 nucleotides agree with TRBD2. The V gene end was trimmed by 8 bases and the J gene end by 3 bases; junction bases not matched to a gene: 8. This CDR3 has 15 amino acids. The CDR3 here is CASGNLAGGHYEQYF. As DNA, the CDR3 is TGTGCCAGCGGGAATCTAGCGGGAGGGCACTACGAGCAGTACTTC.

This clonotype has a single count. The chain uses TRBV29-1 and TRBJ1-2; D might be TRBD1 (5 bases). The germline CDR1 and CDR2 sequences are SQVTM and ANQGSEA. The CDR3 totals 13 residues. V lost 2 bases to trimming and J lost 0 bases, with 7 bases between them. CDR3 loop: CSVEMDTNYGYTF. For the CDR3, the DNA is TGCAGCGTTGAAATGGACACTAACTATGGCTACACCTTC.

This clonotype was seen repeatedly, ten times or more. The chain employs TRBV6-6 and TRBJ1-2, with a weak D call TRBD1 (5 bases). Germline lookup yields CDR1 MNHNY and CDR2 SVGAGI (reference sequence). This CDR3 has 12 residues. Trimming stripped 5 bases from V and 3 bases from J, with 7 bases between. CDR3: CASSEGHYGYTF. The CDR3 DNA reads as TGTGCCAGCAGTGAGGGACACTATGGCTACACCTTC.

In its sample, this clonotype was seen many times. V and J are TRBV15 and TRBJ1-6, with D unresolved. The CDR3 extends over 15 amino acids. Germline CDR1 reads LNHNV; CDR2 reads YYDKDF (reference sequence). V lost 7 bases to trimming and J lost 3 bases, with 13 bases between them. Written as DNA, the CDR3 is TGTGCCACCACCCCGGGAGCCATCTATAATTCACCCCTCCACTTT. It codes for CATTPGAIYNSPLHF. The whole variable domain, filled in from reference TRBV15 and TRBJ1-6, reads DAMVIQNPRYQVTQFGKPVTLSCSQTLNHNVMYWYQQKSSQAPKLLFHYYDKDFNNEADTPDNFQSRRPNTSFCFLDIRSPGLGDTAMYLCATTPGAIYNSPLHFGNGTRLTVT.

The chain has TRBV9 and TRBJ1-4; D possibly corresponds to TRBD1 (5 bases). This CDR3 comprises 17 residues. Germline V gene data show CDR1 as SGDLS and CDR2 as YYNGEE. V lost 4 bases to trimming and J lost 0 bases, with 16 bases between them. CDR3: CASSLSPDSATNEKLFF. The CDR3 region has the DNA TGTGCCAGCAGCCTCAGTCCCGACAGTGCAACTAATGAAAAACTGTTTTTT.

V usage is TRBV29-1 and J usage is TRBJ1-4, with TRBD1 matching over 8 bases. Germline-derived CDR1 and CDR2 are SQVTM and ANQGSEA. V was clipped by 5 bases and J by 7 bases; unmatched bases: 6. The CDR3 extends over 13 amino acids. This CDR3 is CSVSGGGSEKLFF. DNA for the CDR3: TGCAGCGTTTCAGGGGGCGGAAGTGAAAAACTGTTTTTT.

The rearrangement uses TRBV7-2 and TRBJ2-7; D not resolved. V was shortened by 1 base and J by 6 bases, with 7 bases between the two germline ends. This CDR3 has 12 amino acids. Germline-derived CDR1 and CDR2 are SGHTA and FQGNSA. The CDR3 here is CASSLVGFEQYF. CDR3 in DNA: TGTGCCAGCAGCTTAGTGGGGTTCGAGCAGTACTTC.